A selection of T cell receptor beta chains follows, all from one sample in a study of blood T cell repertoires in COVID-19. Using immunoSEQ multiplex PCR, the repertoire was profiled, and TCRdb retains in-frame clones only, with some absent. The profile shows about 430,000 clones, roughly 84% of them singletons. The sample consisted of PBMCs or T cells enriched from blood (not recorded which). These receptors were collected from a woman in her late teens or twenties who had been exposed to COVID-19. CDR3s include the opening cysteine and the closing phenylalanine or tryptophan. Each record gives: J gene, D gene, clone size, V gene, CDR3 DNA, CDR3 protein. The D gene is left open where the match is weak. A row's size may be missing; if present it is once, few, many or a size class.

TRBJ2-2,TRBD2,NA,TRBV27,TGTGCCAGCAGTTTATCCCCGGGGGGAGGAAGCACCGGGGAGCTGTTTTTT,CASSLSPGGGSTGELFF
TRBJ1-6,TRBD1,NA,TRBV28,TGTGCCAGCAGCTTGACCGGGACAGGGCCACCCCTCCACTTT,CASSLTGTGPPLHF
TRBJ2-7,TRBD1,NA,TRBV5-1,TGCGCCAGCAGCGAACAGGGGGCAAACGAGCAGTACTTC,CASSEQGANEQYF
TRBJ1-3,NA,NA,TRBV28,TGTGCCAGCAGAACAACAGGGACTGGAAACACCATATATTTT,CASRTTGTGNTIYF
TRBJ1-3,NA,NA,TRBV28,TGTGCCAGCAGTTCTCCCTTGCAGGTCTCTGGAAACACCATATATTTT,CASSSPLQVSGNTIYF
TRBJ1-1,NA,NA,TRBV5-1,TGCGCCAGCAGACCACCGGGATCCAACACTGAAGCTTTCTTT,CASRPPGSNTEAFF
TRBJ2-3,NA,NA,TRBV11-2,TGTGCCAGCAGCTTAGCGGGACAACATACGCAGTATTTT,CASSLAGQHTQYF
TRBJ1-4,NA,NA,TRBV6-2/TRBV6-3,TGTGCCAGCAGTCCCGGTGTGTCGAATGAAAAACTGTTTTTT,CASSPGVSNEKLFF
TRBJ2-7,NA,NA,TRBV18,TGTGCCAGCTCACCGTTAGACAACTTTAAGGAGCAGTACTTC,CASSPLDNFKEQYF
TRBJ2-3,TRBD2,NA,TRBV10-3,TGTGCCGCTAGCGGGGTACCAGATACGCAGTATTTT,CAASGVPDTQYF
TRBJ1-1,NA,NA,TRBV25-1,TGTGCCAGCAGTGAACCCGGGGGGTTTGAAGCTTTCTTT,CASSEPGGFEAFF
TRBJ2-7,TRBD1,NA,TRBV7-2,TGTGCCAGCAGCTCGTCCGGGACAGGGTACCACGAGCAGTACTTC,CASSSSGTGYHEQYF
TRBJ1-1,NA,NA,TRBV19,TGTGCCATTAGTCATGGGAGTGGCACTGAAGCTTTCTTT,CAISHGSGTEAFF
TRBJ2-1,TRBD1,NA,TRBV3-1/TRBV3-2,TGTGCCAGCAGCCAAGATGGGGGACAGGGGGCAGGCAATGAGCAGTTCTTC,CASSQDGGQGAGNEQFF
TRBJ1-4,NA,NA,TRBV6-5,TGTGCCAGCAGTTCTGGAGGGGTACTGTTTTTT,CASSSGGVLFF
TRBJ2-7,NA,NA,TRBV6-5,TGTGCCAGCGGGGGCGGGCGGGCCTACGAGCAGTACTTC,CASGGGRAYEQYF
TRBJ2-7,TRBD1,once,TRBV19,TGTGCCAGTAGTATGATCGGGACAGGGCTCTACGAGCAGTACTTC,CASSMIGTGLYEQYF
TRBJ2-7,NA,NA,TRBV6-2/TRBV6-3,TGTGCCAGCAGTCTCATAAACAGCTACGAGCAGTACTTC,CASSLINSYEQYF
TRBJ1-1,NA,once,TRBV20-1,TGCAGTGCCCAGCAGGGCACTGAAGCTTTCTTT,CSAQQGTEAFF
TRBJ2-3,TRBD2,NA,TRBV28,TGTGCCAGCAGTGCCCAGGTACTAGCGGGAGGGAGCACAGATACGCAGTATTTT,CASSAQVLAGGSTDTQYF